This TCR beta chain was sequenced for a study of shared clonotypes between healthy human individuals. Across the study: Those who served as donors were a couple of women and a few men between the ages of 18 and 49. Study-level points and caveats: Donors were few, which limited the genetic and exposure-history diversity represented. In this cohort, only blood was sampled, and tissue repertoires likely differ.

Per the germline V gene, CDR1 is SGHNT and CDR2 is YYREEE (reference sequence). CDR3 length equals 15 residues. Trimming left V 1 base short and J 4 bases short, with 12 bases between. Sequenced by immunoSEQ multiplex PCR; TCRdb stores in-frame clones only, minus some. In the table there are about 960,000 clones, over 60% of which are singletons. Concerning this clone: Its antigen is as yet unknown.

The origin of this receptor is a young man in good health. This chain links TRBV5-4 with TRBJ1-3; D might be TRBD1 (5 bases). The material sequenced was memory CD4+ T cells sorted from blood. Specified subset: CD45RA-negative fraction. CDR3 sequence: CASSLFRDGGNTIYF. CDR3 nucleotide sequence: TGTGCCAGCAGCTTGTTCCGGGACGGAGGAAACACCATATATTTT.